Shown below are 9 T cell receptor beta chains from a single sample sequenced in a study of cytomegalovirus exposure and HLA in healthy donors. PCR involved 60 Vbeta and 13 Jbeta primers. Sequenced by immunoSEQ multiplex PCR; TCRdb stores in-frame clones only, minus some. In all, the sample yields approximately 180,000 clones. Sequenced input: PBMCs. The receptors originated from a man in his thirties or forties in good health and CMV-seronegative.

The J gene is TRBJ2-5, the V gene TRBV9; D might be TRBD2 (6 bases). The J call may not be correct, given that the DNA end is closer to TRBJ2-7. The CDR3 spans 13 residues. CDR1 is SGDLS, CDR2 YYNGEE, per germline. CDR3 sequence reads: CASSAGRSYEQYF. The CDR3 nucleotides read TGTGCCAGCAGCGCAGGGAGGTCCTACGAGCAGTACTTC.

The chain couples TRBV9 to TRBJ2-2; tentatively, D is TRBD1 (5 bases). This CDR3 is 14 amino acids long. Germline V CDR1 and CDR2: SGDLS, YYNGEE. The germline V and J ends were trimmed by 4 bases and 5 bases, with 12 bases remaining between them. This CDR3 reads CASSPPGQTGELFF. The CDR3 DNA sequence: TGTGCCAGCAGCCCACCCGGACAAACCGGGGAGCTGTTTTTT.

The CDR3 sequence is CASSLVEETQYF. In DNA form, the CDR3 reads TGCGCCAGCAGCTTGGTTGAGGAGACCCAGTACTTC. V usage is TRBV5-1 and J usage is TRBJ2-5; no clear D gene. The CDR3 sequence is 12 residues long. CDR1 SGHRS and CDR2 YFSETQ come from the germline V gene. V lost 0 bases and J 5 bases, leaving 5 bases between the germline ends.

The chain carries TRBV27 and TRBJ1-6; D may be TRBD1 (6 bases). The CDR3 has 16 residues. Germline loops: CDR1 MNHEY, CDR2 SMNVEV (reference sequence). The DNA for the CDR3 is TGTGTCTCCCGGGAGTGGGGGGGGACACAAGGTTCACCCCTCCACTTT. Amino acid sequence: CVSREWGGTQGSPLHF.

The rearrangement uses TRBV6-5 and TRBJ2-1; D not certain. V was clipped by 6 bases and J by 6 bases, with 12 bases between them. The CDR3 has 13 amino acids. Germline CDR1 reads MNHEY; CDR2 reads SVGAGI. CDR3 DNA: TGTGCCAGCAGAAACCCATTCAGCAATGAGCAGTTCTTC. Protein: CASRNPFSNEQFF.

This rearrangement joins TRBV18 to TRBJ1-1, with 7 bases aligning to TRBD1. The CDR3 is 14 amino acids. With V trimmed by 4 bases and J by 6 bases, 8 bases remained unmatched. Germline V CDR1 and CDR2: KGHSH, LQKENI. The CDR3: CASSLQTGIAEAFF. The CDR3 region has the DNA TGTGCCAGCTCACTACAGACAGGGATCGCTGAAGCTTTCTTT. The entire variable domain, with the rest obtained from reference TRBV18 and TRBJ1-1, is as follows: NAGVMQNPRHLVRRRGQEARLRCSPMKGHSHVYWYRQLPEEGLKFMVYLQKENIIDESGMPKERFSAEFPKEGPSILRIQQVVRGDSAAYFCASSLQTGIAEAFFGQGTRLTVV.

The CDR3 loop is CASSIRGYTIYF. The CDR3 nucleotides are TGTGCCAGCAGTATTAGGGGTTACACCATATATTTT. This chain uses TRBV28 with TRBJ1-3, with D possibly being TRBD1 (5 bases). This CDR3 contains 12 residues. V gave up 5 bases and J gave up 8 bases, with 10 bases separating them. The germline V gene has CDR1 MDHEN and CDR2 SYDVKM.

This chain joins TRBV2 and TRBJ1-5; D is uncertain. The CDR3 runs to 12 residues. Germline V CDR1 and CDR2: SNHLY, FYNNEI. V lost 8 bases and J lost 4, with 9 bases in between. CDR3 sequence: CASQTSNQPQHF. CDR3 bases: TGTGCCAGCCAAACATCGAATCAGCCCCAGCATTTT.

This chain joins TRBV9 and TRBJ1-1, with D tentatively TRBD1 (6 bases). Germline CDR1 SGDLS, CDR2 YYNGEE. The CDR3 totals 17 residues. Trimming took off 3 bases at V and 0 bases at J, with 18 bases between the two ends. CDR3: CASSGGEGVGVNTEAFF. The CDR3 nucleotides read TGTGCCAGCAGCGGAGGGGAGGGGGTCGGCGTGAACACTGAAGCTTTCTTT.